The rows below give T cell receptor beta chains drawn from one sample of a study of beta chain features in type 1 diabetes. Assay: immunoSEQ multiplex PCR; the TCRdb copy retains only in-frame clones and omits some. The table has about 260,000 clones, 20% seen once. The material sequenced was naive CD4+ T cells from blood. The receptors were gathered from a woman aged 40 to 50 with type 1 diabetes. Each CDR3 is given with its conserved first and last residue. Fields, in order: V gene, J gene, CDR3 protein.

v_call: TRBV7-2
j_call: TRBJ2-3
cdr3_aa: CASSRYTDTQYF

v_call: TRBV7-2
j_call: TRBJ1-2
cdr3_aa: CASSSDRGAYGYTF

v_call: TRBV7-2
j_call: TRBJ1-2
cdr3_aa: CASSLGQDAYGYTF

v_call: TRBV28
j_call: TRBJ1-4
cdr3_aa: CASSTGATNEKLFF

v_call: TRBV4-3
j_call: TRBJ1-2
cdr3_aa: CASSQGSGQGAGGYTF

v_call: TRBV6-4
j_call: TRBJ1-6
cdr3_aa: CASSPEGVGSPLHF

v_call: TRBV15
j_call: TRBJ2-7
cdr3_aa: CATSRTPGGYEQYF

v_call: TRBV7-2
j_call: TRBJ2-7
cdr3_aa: CASSLGLAGTHYGQYF

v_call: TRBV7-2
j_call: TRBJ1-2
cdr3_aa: CASRLGQGSGYTF

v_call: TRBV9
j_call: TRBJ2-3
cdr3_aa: CASSVGSLTDTQYF

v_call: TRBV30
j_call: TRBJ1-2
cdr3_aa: CAWSRRDRVYGYTF

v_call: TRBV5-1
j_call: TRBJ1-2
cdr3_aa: CASSLTEGLYGYTF

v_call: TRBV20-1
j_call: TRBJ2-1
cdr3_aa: CSARQDNEQFF

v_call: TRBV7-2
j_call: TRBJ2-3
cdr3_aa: CASSLANPTGYSSTDTQYF

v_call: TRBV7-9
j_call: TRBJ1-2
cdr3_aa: CASSPGTGGNYGYTF

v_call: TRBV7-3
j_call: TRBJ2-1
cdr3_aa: CASSLTSDYNEQFF

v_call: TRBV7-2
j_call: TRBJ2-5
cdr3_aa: CASSPFVETQYF

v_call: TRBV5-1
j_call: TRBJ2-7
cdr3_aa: CASSYQGASYEQYF

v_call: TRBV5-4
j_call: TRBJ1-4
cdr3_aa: CASSLGTGDEKLFF

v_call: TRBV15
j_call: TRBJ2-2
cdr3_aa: CATSNQGRGVELFF

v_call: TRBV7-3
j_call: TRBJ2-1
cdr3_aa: CASSPQGLAGGNEQFF

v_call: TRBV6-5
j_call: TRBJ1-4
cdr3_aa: CASSYSIQEKLFF

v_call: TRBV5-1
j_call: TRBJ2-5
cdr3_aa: CASSRDRSRETQYF